The 20 T cell receptor beta chains given below trace back to one sample, sequenced in a study of shared clonotypes between healthy human individuals. TCRdb's copy holds only in-frame clones and misses some; the assay was immunoSEQ multiplex PCR. Among 2 million or so clones listed, 95% were seen once. The sample comprised naive CD4+ T cells sorted from blood. Subset here: CD45RA+ positively selected. The source of these receptors is a man between 18 and 29 years old in good health.

The rearrangement joins TRBV10-3 to TRBJ2-3; the D is unclear. With 3 bases removed from V and 3 bases from J, the gap between germline ends came to 10 bases. The CDR3 extends over 14 amino acids. Germline lookup yields CDR1 ENHRY and CDR2 SYGVKD. The CDR3 DNA follows: TGTGCCATCAGTGAAGATCAGAGGACAGATACGCAGTATTTT. This encodes CAISEDQRTDTQYF.

This clone was detected only once. The rearrangement links TRBV15 to TRBJ1-5; D gene uncertain. V was cut by 0 bases and J by 6 bases, with 15 bases left in between. The CDR3 is 16 residues long. The germline CDR1 and CDR2 sequences are LNHNV and YYDKDF (reference sequence). The CDR3, as DNA: TGTGCCACCAGCAGAGAATTTACCGCGGGTGGTCAGCCCCAGCATTTT. Its translation is CATSREFTAGGQPQHF.

This chain joins TRBV2 and TRBJ1-3; TRBD1 matches at 7 bases. Germline V gene data show CDR1 as SNHLY and CDR2 as FYNNEI. The CDR3 is 15 amino acids. Trimming took 4 bases from V and 3 from J; bases not matched to a gene: 6. The CDR3 spells CASSAETGNGNTIYF. CDR3 DNA: TGTGCCAGCAGTGCCGAGACAGGGAATGGAAACACCATATATTTT.

The rearrangement uses TRBV5-1 and TRBJ1-4; unclear D gene. Trimming pared 5 bases from V and 8 bases from J, leaving 16 bases between. CDR1 SGHRS and CDR2 YFSETQ come from the germline V gene. This CDR3 has 14 amino acids. The CDR3 here is CASSSGRMGEKLFF. In DNA form, the CDR3 reads TGCGCCAGCAGTTCCGGAAGAATGGGGGAAAAACTGTTTTTT. The entire variable domain, with the rest obtained from reference TRBV5-1 and TRBJ1-4, is as follows: KAGVTQTPRYLIKTRGQQVTLSCSPISGHRSVSWYQQTPGQGLQFLFEYFSETQRNKGNFPGRFSGRQFSNSRSEMNVSTLELGDSALYLCASSSGRMGEKLFFGSGTQLSVL.

A remark on this clone: The sample contains more than one DNA sequence encoding this CDR3. This chain links TRBV5-1 with TRBJ1-6; D not resolved. The CDR3 extends over 14 amino acids. The V end was cut by 0 bases, the J end by 5 bases, with 6 bases between. Germline V gene sequence: CDR1 SGHRS, CDR2 YFSETQ. The CDR3 loop is CASSLEQNNSPLHF. The CDR3 coding sequence is TGCGCCAGCAGCTTGGAGCAGAATAATTCACCCCTCCACTTT. The full variable domain, in which reference TRBV5-1 and TRBJ1-6 provide the parts outside the CDR3, is KAGVTQTPRYLIKTRGQQVTLSCSPISGHRSVSWYQQTPGQGLQFLFEYFSETQRNKGNFPGRFSGRQFSNSRSEMNVSTLELGDSALYLCASSLEQNNSPLHFGNGTRLTVT.

On this clone: Other DNA sequences in the sample encode the same CDR3. This chain connects TRBV18 to TRBJ1-1, with D maybe TRBD1 (6 bases). V was trimmed by 3 bases and J by 1 base, leaving 9 bases between them. The CDR3 spans 14 residues. Germline V CDR1 and CDR2: KGHSH, LQKENI. CDR3 sequence reads: CASSPETGNTEAFF. In nucleotides, the CDR3 is TGTGCCAGCTCACCGGAGACAGGGAACACTGAAGCTTTCTTT.

The chain has TRBV25-1 and TRBJ1-2; 9 positions agree with TRBD1. The germline CDR1 and CDR2 sequences are MGHDK and SYGVNS. Trimming took 1 base from V and 3 from J; bases not matched to a gene: 3. This CDR3 is 15 amino acids long. CDR3 DNA sequence: TGTGCCAGCAGTGAATTTCGGACAGGGGACTATGGCTACACCTTC. As protein: CASSEFRTGDYGYTF.

The chain carries TRBV7-9 and TRBJ2-5; D gene ambiguous. Germline lookup yields CDR1 SEHNR and CDR2 FQNEAQ (reference sequence). CDR3 length: 13 amino acids. The V and J ends lost 2 bases and 2 bases respectively, with 6 bases between them. As DNA, the CDR3 is TGTGCCAGCAGCTTACGGAGTCAAGAGACCCAGTACTTC. Translating gives CASSLRSQETQYF.

The chain combines TRBV5-1 with TRBJ1-5; unclear D gene. This CDR3 has 16 amino acids. V lost 0 bases to trimming and J lost 7 bases, with 17 bases between them. Per germline, CDR1 SGHRS and CDR2 YFSETQ. The CDR3 loop is CASSLGGLGQSQPQHF. CDR3 in DNA: TGCGCCAGCAGCTTGGGGGGATTGGGTCAGAGCCAGCCCCAGCATTTT.

The chain joins TRBV7-9 to TRBJ2-7, with TRBD2 identical over 7 bases. The junction had 21 bases not matched to a gene; V was cut back by 5 bases and J by 2 bases. This CDR3 contains 19 residues. Germline CDR1 is SEHNR and CDR2 is FQNEAQ (reference sequence). CDR3 residues: CASSRIRGRASGITYEQYF. The CDR3 bases are TGTGCCAGCAGCCGCATTCGGGGAAGGGCTAGCGGCATTACCTACGAGCAGTACTTC.

The chain is built from TRBV30 and TRBJ2-7, with no clear D. Germline CDR1 is GTSNPN and CDR2 is SVGIG (reference sequence). The V end was cut by 0 bases, the J end by 4 bases, with 13 bases between. The CDR3 runs to 14 residues. CDR3 loop: CAWSVRVGSYEQYF. The DNA for the CDR3 is TGTGCCTGGAGTGTACGAGTAGGTTCGTACGAGCAGTACTTC.

The gene calls are TRBV5-6 and TRBJ2-5, with 7 bases lining up with TRBD2. The CDR3 covers 16 residues. Looked up from germline, CDR1 is SGHDT and CDR2 is YYEEEE. The junction had 12 bases not matched to a gene; V was cut back by 0 bases and J by 7 bases. CDR3: CASSLGGGRDYRTQYF. CDR3 nucleotide sequence: TGTGCCAGCAGCTTGGGGGGCGGTCGGGACTACCGGACCCAGTACTTC.

For this clone: In the same sample, other DNA sequences code for this CDR3. The chain links TRBV4-3 to TRBJ2-5; maybe TRBD2 (5 bases). This CDR3 spans 13 amino acids. The germline V gene encodes CDR1 LGHNA and CDR2 YSLEER. V shed 1 base and J shed 5 bases, with 8 bases lying between them. The CDR3 reads CASSQASGETQYF. CDR3 DNA sequence: TGCGCCAGCAGCCAAGCGTCGGGGGAGACCCAGTACTTC.

This chain connects TRBV5-1 to TRBJ2-7, with 8 bases aligning to TRBD1. The length of the CDR3 is 14 residues. V was clipped by 4 bases and J by 6 bases; unmatched bases: 9. In germline, CDR1 is SGHRS, CDR2 YFSETQ. CDR3 sequence reads: CASSLPGQGTEQYF. The CDR3 DNA follows: TGCGCCAGCAGCCTCCCCGGACAGGGAACCGAGCAGTACTTC.

This rearrangement joins TRBV20-1 to TRBJ1-2, with D possibly matching TRBD1 (6 bases). This CDR3 contains 11 residues. Germline V gene data show CDR1 as DFQATT and CDR2 as SNEGSKA (reference sequence). In DNA, the CDR3 is TGCAGCGGCACAGGGCTATATGGCTACACCTTC. This sequence encodes CSGTGLYGYTF.

J is TRBJ1-2 and V is TRBV5-4; 10 positions match TRBD1. J lost 4 bases, V lost 5 bases, and 5 bases had no gene match. The CDR3 is 14 amino acids. Germline V gene sequence: CDR1 SGHNT, CDR2 YYREEE (reference sequence). The chain's CDR3 is CASSPGQGFYGYTF. The CDR3, as DNA: TGTGCCAGCAGTCCGGGACAGGGGTTCTATGGCTACACCTTC.

As concerns this clone: This same CDR3 is encoded by further DNA sequences in the sample. V usage is TRBV5-1 and J usage is TRBJ2-3; the D gene is possibly TRBD1 (5 bases). Trimming removed 0 bases from V and 4 bases from J, with 9 bases in between. CDR1 and CDR2 (germline): SGHRS, YFSETQ. This CDR3 contains 14 residues. This chain's CDR3 is CASSLGQGPDTQYF. CDR3 nucleotide sequence: TGCGCCAGCAGCTTGGGGCAGGGTCCAGATACGCAGTATTTT. The variable domain in full, completed from reference TRBV5-1 and TRBJ2-3, reads KAGVTQTPRYLIKTRGQQVTLSCSPISGHRSVSWYQQTPGQGLQFLFEYFSETQRNKGNFPGRFSGRQFSNSRSEMNVSTLELGDSALYLCASSLGQGPDTQYFGPGTRLTVL.

The gene calls are TRBV5-6 and TRBJ1-3; TRBD1 matches 11 bases. The CDR3 is 16 residues long. Per germline, CDR1 SGHDT and CDR2 YYEEEE. Trimming removed 4 bases from V and 2 bases from J; junction bases left unmatched: 5. This CDR3 is CASSRGQGAAGNTIYF. The CDR3 DNA reads as TGTGCCAGCAGCCGAGGACAGGGGGCGGCTGGAAACACCATATATTTT.

This clone showed up just once. The V call is TRBV12-5, the J call TRBJ2-3; D call uncertain. The CDR3 extends over 18 amino acids. V was clipped by 1 base and J by 0 bases, with 17 bases between them. The V gene's germline CDR1 is LGHNT and CDR2 FRNRAP. The CDR3 DNA reads as TGTGCTAGTGGTTTGGGTTACAAAGATTCGGCTAGCACAGATACGCAGTATTTT. Residues: CASGLGYKDSASTDTQYF.

V usage is TRBV28 and J usage is TRBJ2-1; D is undetermined. V was cut by 3 bases and J by 9 bases, with 9 bases left in between. CDR3 length: 12 amino acids. Germline V gene sequence: CDR1 MDHEN, CDR2 SYDVKM. CDR3 residues: CASSFSVGEQFF. As DNA, the CDR3 is TGTGCCAGCAGTTTCTCGGTCGGTGAGCAGTTCTTC. Full variable domain (remainder filled in from reference TRBV28 and TRBJ2-1): DVKVTQSSRYLVKRTGEKVFLECVQDMDHENMFWYRQDPGLGLRLIYFSYDVKMKEKGDIPEGYSVSREKKERFSLILESASTNQTSMYLCASSFSVGEQFFGPGTRLTVL.